The 31 T cell receptor beta chains listed next were all sequenced from one sample in a study of OX40 agonist ivuxolimab in advanced cancers. Profiling relied on immunoSEQ multiplex PCR, and the TCRdb table lists in-frame clones only, not all of them. The sample consists of about 13,000 clones, roughly four fifths of them appearing once. Sample: CD4+ or CD8+ T cells sorted from blood, taken in a trial of the OX40 agonist ivuxolimab. The receptors here all came from an adult with an advanced solid tumor such as melanoma, head and neck, liver or kidney cancer.

This clone came up once. The rearrangement joins TRBV9 to TRBJ1-1; the D gene is possibly TRBD1 (5 bases). Germline lookup yields CDR1 SGDLS and CDR2 YYNGEE. This CDR3 is built from 14 residues. The V gene lost 1 base and the J gene lost 3 bases, with 10 bases spanning the gap. CDR3 DNA: TGTGCCAGCAGCGTATGGGGCGAGGACACTGAAGCTTTCTTT. This codes for CASSVWGEDTEAFF.

J is TRBJ1-1 and V is TRBV9; D unresolved. CDR1 and CDR2 from the germline V gene are SGDLS and YYNGEE. The germline V and J ends were trimmed by 3 bases and 4 bases, with 10 bases remaining between them. The CDR3 length is 13 residues. This chain's CDR3 is CASSGPMGTEAFF. CDR3 in DNA: TGTGCCAGCAGCGGCCCAATGGGCACTGAAGCTTTCTTT.

In its sample, this clone was seen a few times. V usage is TRBV6-4 and J usage is TRBJ2-2, with TRBD1 identical over 10 bases. Trimming at V came to 4 bases and at J to 6 bases, leaving 2 bases not matched to a gene. The germline V gene encodes CDR1 MRHNA and CDR2 SNTAGT. CDR3 size: 14 residues. The CDR3 region has the DNA TGTGCCAGCAGTGGGACAGGGGGAGCCGGGGAGCTGTTTTTT. Protein sequence: CASSGTGGAGELFF.

This clone was picked up a small number of times. CDR3 loop: CASSDRGGTDTQYF. The CDR3, as DNA: TGTGCCAGCAGTGACAGGGGGGGGACAGATACGCAGTATTTT. The rearrangement uses TRBV6-4 and TRBJ2-3, with D possibly being TRBD2 (7 bases). The germline gives CDR1 MRHNA, CDR2 SNTAGT. The CDR3 length is 14 residues. V was cut by 2 bases and J by 3 bases, with 9 bases left in between.

The chain joins TRBV15 to TRBJ1-4; D may be TRBD1 (6 bases). This CDR3 region has 14 residues. V was cut by 0 bases and J by 7 bases, with 9 bases left in between. The germline CDR1 and CDR2 sequences are LNHNV and YYDKDF (reference sequence). CDR3 DNA: TGTGCCACCAGCAGAGAAGGGGGAATTGAAAAACTGTTTTTT. This sequence encodes CATSREGGIEKLFF.

The CDR3 sequence is CASSQVGGLAVTGELFF. Written as DNA, the CDR3 is TGCGCCAGCAGCCAAGTGGGGGGACTAGCGGTCACCGGGGAGCTGTTTTTT. The chain employs TRBV4-1 and TRBJ2-2, with TRBD2 matching over 11 bases. This CDR3 spans 17 amino acids. Trimming took 1 base from V and 4 from J; bases not matched to a gene: 5. From germline, CDR1 is MGHRA and CDR2 YSYEKL.

In this sample, this clone turned up once. The genes are TRBV28 and TRBJ2-7; a possible D gene is TRBD1 (6 bases). This CDR3 is built from 12 residues. Deletions cut 7 bases from V and 2 bases from J, with 9 bases between. Germline V lookup: CDR1 MDHEN, CDR2 SYDVKM. The CDR3 nucleotides read TGTGCCAGCAACAGGGACCCCTACGAGCAGTACTTC. Translated: CASNRDPYEQYF.

V gene TRBV28 combines with J gene TRBJ2-3; 12 positions agree with TRBD2. With V trimmed by 0 bases and J by 4 bases, 2 bases remained unmatched. The germline V gene encodes CDR1 MDHEN and CDR2 SYDVKM. CDR3 length: 16 residues. The CDR3 DNA reads TGTGCCAGCAGTTTATGGACTAGCGGGGGTGCAGATACGCAGTATTTT. Translation gives CASSLWTSGGADTQYF.

The chain combines TRBV27 with TRBJ2-7; D not certain. The CDR3 is made up of 8 amino acids. Germline CDR1 and CDR2: MNHEY and SMNVEV (reference sequence). V lost 7 bases and J 7 bases, leaving 2 bases between the germline ends. For the CDR3, the DNA is TGTGCCAGCAAAGAGCAGTACTTC. Translating it yields CASKEQYF.

A single count supports this clone. This sequence joins TRBV7-3 and TRBJ2-1, with TRBD1 as a possible D gene (5 bases). The V end lost 5 bases, the J end lost 6 bases, and 8 bases lay between the germline ends. The CDR3 sequence is 12 residues long. Germline lookup yields CDR1 SGHTA and CDR2 FQGTGA. CDR3 protein: CASSDQGNEQFF. In nucleotides, the CDR3 is TGTGCCAGCAGCGATCAGGGCAATGAGCAGTTCTTC.

The chain joins TRBV11-2 to TRBJ1-5, with D possibly TRBD1 on 6 matching bases. The CDR3 is made up of 17 amino acids. Trimming stripped 5 bases from V and 1 base from J, with 18 bases between. The germline V gene has CDR1 SGHAT and CDR2 FQNNGV. The CDR3 reads CASSLYPGHRSNQPQHF. In DNA form, the CDR3 reads TGTGCCAGCAGCCTCTATCCGGGACACCGAAGCAATCAGCCCCAGCATTTT.

The genes are TRBV6-1 and TRBJ2-7; D might be TRBD2 (5 bases). The V gene lost 4 bases and the J gene lost 1 base, with 8 bases spanning the gap. Germline V gene lookup returns CDR1 MNHNS and CDR2 SASEGT. The CDR3 loop spans 13 amino acids. For the CDR3, the DNA is TGTGCCAGCAGTGGGCTAGCTTCCTACGAGCAGTACTTC. Amino acid sequence: CASSGLASYEQYF.

This clone was seen a few times. The chain couples TRBV27 to TRBJ2-7, with D uncertain. Germline V gene lookup returns CDR1 MNHEY and CDR2 SMNVEV (reference sequence). The V end lost 5 bases, the J end lost 0 bases, and 11 bases lay between the germline ends. The length of the CDR3 is 14 residues. The CDR3 loop reads CASSPRQSSYEQYF. In DNA form, the CDR3 reads TGTGCCAGCAGTCCCCGCCAGAGCTCCTACGAGCAGTACTTC.

This chain connects TRBV6-1 to TRBJ2-2; D gene uncertain. Germline loops: CDR1 MNHNS, CDR2 SASEGT. V was pared by 10 bases and J by 8 bases, with 14 bases between. This CDR3 region has 12 residues. The DNA of the CDR3 is TGTGCCATCAACCACGGCCTGGGGGAGCTGTTTTTT. Translation gives CAINHGLGELFF.

The V call is TRBV2, the J call TRBJ2-1; TRBD2 aligns across 9 bases. The CDR3 totals 14 residues. With 4 bases clipped from V and 6 bases from J, the junction kept 4 bases outside the gene matches. Looked up from germline, CDR1 is SNHLY and CDR2 is FYNNEI. CDR3 nucleotides: TGTGCCAGCAGTGCCCTAGCGGGGTTCAATGAGCAGTTCTTC. Translation gives CASSALAGFNEQFF.

V gene TRBV6-5 combines with J gene TRBJ2-7; D gene ambiguous. The CDR3 consists of 12 residues. Germline V gene data show CDR1 as MNHEY and CDR2 as SVGAGI. Trimming cost V 6 bases and J 2 bases, with 8 bases left between them. Written as DNA, the CDR3 is TGTGCCAGCAGAGCCAACCCCTACGAGCAGTACTTC. Encoded protein: CASRANPYEQYF.

The J gene is TRBJ1-1, the V gene TRBV9; no definite D call. The V gene lost 0 bases and the J gene lost 3 bases, with 9 bases spanning the gap. Germline-derived CDR1 and CDR2 are SGDLS and YYNGEE. CDR3 length equals 14 residues. CDR3 loop: CASSVAGLDTEAFF. The DNA of the CDR3 is TGTGCCAGCAGCGTAGCTGGGTTGGACACTGAAGCTTTCTTT.

The chain couples TRBV6-1 to TRBJ2-3, with D unclear. CDR3 length: 15 residues. Between the trimmed V and J ends, which lost 6 bases and 3 bases, there was a span of 16 bases. The germline CDR1 and CDR2 sequences are MNHNS and SASEGT. CDR3 protein: CASSFLSSRTDTQYF. Written as DNA, the CDR3 is TGTGCCAGCAGCTTCCTCTCTTCCCGAACAGATACGCAGTATTTT.

V is TRBV27 and J is TRBJ2-7, with 7 bases matching TRBD1. Unmatched junction bases numbered 10, after V lost 5 bases and J lost 3 bases. CDR3 size: 15 residues. Germline CDR1 reads MNHEY; CDR2 reads SMNVEV (reference sequence). CDR3 DNA sequence: TGTGCCAGCAGTCTCCGGGACAGCACCCTCTACGAGCAGTACTTC. This codes for CASSLRDSTLYEQYF.

The chain uses TRBV4-3 and TRBJ2-7; unclear D gene. The CDR3 covers 14 residues. Trimming took 2 bases from V and 5 from J, leaving 13 bases between them. CDR1 is LGHNA, CDR2 YSLEER, per germline. CDR3 loop: CASSQKSGRHEQYF. CDR3 sequence (DNA): TGCGCCAGCAGCCAAAAGTCCGGCCGCCACGAGCAGTACTTC.

On this clone: One end of the junction fails to match germline, which may point to a read error. This chain links TRBV6-1 with TRBJ1-2; no clear D gene. The germline gives CDR1 MNHNS, CDR2 SASEGT. The CDR3 extends over 10 amino acids. CDR3 DNA sequence: TGTGCCAGCAGGGGTTTACACCTCTCCTTC. This codes for CASRGLHLSF.

The rearrangement joins TRBV27 to TRBJ1-1, with D tentatively TRBD1 (5 bases). Per the germline V gene, CDR1 is MNHEY and CDR2 is SMNVEV (reference sequence). Trimming stripped 4 bases from V and 1 base from J, with 7 bases between. CDR3 length: 13 amino acids. CDR3 bases: TGTGCCAGCAGTTCCCAGGGGAACACTGAAGCTTTCTTT. It specifies CASSSQGNTEAFF.

V usage is TRBV4-2 and J usage is TRBJ2-5; TRBD1 matches at 7 bases. J gave up 5 bases and V 5 bases, and 5 bases lay outside the gene matches. CDR3 size: 13 residues. Germline values: CDR1 LGHNA, CDR2 YNFKEQ. As DNA, the CDR3 is TGTGCCAGCAGCTTCACAGGGGAGGAGACCCAGTACTTC. Translation gives CASSFTGEETQYF.

This clone has just one count. Written as DNA, the CDR3 is TGTGCCAGCACAGCAGGGGACTATGGCTACACCTTC. Its translation is CASTAGDYGYTF. The chain joins TRBV7-1 to TRBJ1-2; D is possibly TRBD1 (6 bases). TRBV7-1 is classed as an ORF, of uncertain function. The CDR3 spans 12 residues. V shed 7 bases and J shed 3 bases, with 9 bases lying between them.

This chain links TRBV18 with TRBJ1-2; D possibly corresponds to TRBD1 (5 bases). V lost 4 bases, J lost 2 bases, and 14 bases lay in between. The V gene's germline CDR1 is KGHSH and CDR2 LQKENI. This CDR3 contains 15 residues. CDR3 sequence reads: CASSRSGDSNYGYTF. Here the CDR3 DNA reads TGTGCCAGCTCACGTTCGGGGGATTCAAACTATGGCTACACCTTC.

The genes are TRBV5-4 and TRBJ2-2; unclear D gene. The germline CDR1 and CDR2 sequences are SGHNT and YYREEE (reference sequence). The length of the CDR3 is 15 residues. The germline V and J ends were trimmed by 4 bases and 5 bases, with 15 bases remaining between them. The CDR3 DNA follows: TGTGCCAGCAGCCCCCTTATAAGGGTTACCGGGGAGCTGTTTTTT. It yields the protein CASSPLIRVTGELFF. The full variable domain, with the rest looked up from reference TRBV5-4 and TRBJ2-2, is ETGVTQSPTHLIKTRGQQVTLRCSSQSGHNTVSWYQQALGQGPQFIFQYYREEENGRGNFPPRFSGLQFPNYSSELNVNALELDDSALYLCASSPLIRVTGELFFGEGSRLTVL.

This clone has a handful of counts. The CDR3 loop is CASSLSGKRPQHF. The CDR3, as DNA: TGTGCCAGCAGTTTATCGGGAAAAAGGCCCCAGCATTTT. The V call is TRBV27, the J call TRBJ1-5; D remains unclear. V dropped 0 bases and J dropped 9 bases, with 9 bases sitting between them. The germline V gene has CDR1 MNHEY and CDR2 SMNVEV (reference sequence). This CDR3 spans 13 amino acids.

The chain is built from TRBV7-6 and TRBJ2-1; 7 bases line up with TRBD2. The V and J ends lost 5 bases and 3 bases, in that order; junction bases with no gene match: 7. Germline values: CDR1 SGHVS, CDR2 FNYEAQ. The CDR3 runs 15 residues. The CDR3 DNA reads TGTGCCAGCAGCGAGAGCGGGATAGTCTACAATGAGCAGTTCTTC. Residues: CASSESGIVYNEQFF.

The rearrangement links TRBV19 to TRBJ1-2; 7 positions match TRBD1. CDR3 length: 14 amino acids. Trimming removed 0 bases from V and 4 bases from J; junction bases left unmatched: 2. The germline V gene encodes CDR1 LNHDA and CDR2 SQIVND (reference sequence). The DNA for the CDR3 is TGTGCCAGTAGTATAGAGTCAGGGGGCTATGGCTACACCTTC. Translating gives CASSIESGGYGYTF.

The genes are TRBV19 and TRBJ2-1; 8 bases line up with TRBD2. Germline CDR1 reads LNHDA; CDR2 reads SQIVND (reference sequence). The CDR3 consists of 14 residues. The junction had 7 bases not matched to a gene; V was cut back by 8 bases and J by 4 bases. This CDR3 is CASLSGSRYNEQFF. CDR3 nucleotides: TGTGCCAGTTTAAGCGGGAGCAGGTACAATGAGCAGTTCTTC.

This clone was observed a few times. The genes are TRBV19 and TRBJ2-1; either TRBD1 or TRBD2 may supply D (6 bases each). CDR1 and CDR2 (germline): LNHDA, SQIVND (reference sequence). V lost 10 bases and J 0 bases, leaving 16 bases between the germline ends. This CDR3 comprises 15 residues. This chain's CDR3 is CATLPWGASYNEQFF. In DNA form, the CDR3 reads TGTGCCACCCTCCCCTGGGGGGCCTCCTACAATGAGCAGTTCTTC. Variable domain in full (rest from reference TRBV19 and TRBJ2-1): DGGITQSPKYLFRKEGQNVTLSCEQNLNHDAMYWYRQDPGQGLRLIYYSQIVNDFQKGDIAEGYSVSREKKESFPLTVTSAQKNPTAFYLCATLPWGASYNEQFFGPGTRLTVL.